Listed below are T cell receptor beta chains from one sample, sequenced in a study of blood T cell repertoires in COVID-19. Assay: immunoSEQ multiplex PCR; the TCRdb copy retains only in-frame clones and omits some. The table has about 95,000 clones, 70% to 85% seen once. The sequencing input was peripheral blood. These receptor sequences come from a human donor in a cohort sampled during active COVID-19. Both conserved end residues are trimmed from each CDR3. Fields, in order: D gene, V gene, J gene, CDR3 protein. The D gene is left open where the match is weak.

TRBD1	TRBV11-2	TRBJ2-5	ASSRDREETQY
TRBD1	TRBV29-1	TRBJ1-2	SVGQGMGTYGYT
NA	TRBV5-6	TRBJ2-7	ASSLRGKDYEQY
NA	TRBV18	TRBJ1-3	ASSPTGTGIGNTIY
NA	TRBV14	TRBJ1-5	ASSQDGAGSNQPQH
TRBD2	TRBV9	TRBJ2-3	ASSVVLLLADRTDTQY
TRBD1	TRBV29-1	TRBJ1-4	SVVAGQGAEKLF
NA	TRBV24-1	TRBJ2-1	ATRALGYNEQF
NA	TRBV6-5	TRBJ2-2	ATRPWPGNTGELF
TRBD2	TRBV7-8	TRBJ2-1	ASKLAGGPGEQF
TRBD1	TRBV19	TRBJ1-1	ASSPSFGQGMNTEAF
NA	TRBV6-4	TRBJ2-1	ASSDSAGGGEQF
TRBD1	TRBV3-1/TRBV3-2	TRBJ1-5	ASSQVGQSLKLPQH
TRBD1	TRBV12-3/TRBV12-4	TRBJ1-4	ASSFGQAGKLF
NA	TRBV18	TRBJ1-3	ASSPSELSGNTIY
TRBD1	TRBV5-4	TRBJ1-6	ASSSLMGQGPRALH
TRBD2	TRBV18	TRBJ2-5	ASSPPSGQETQY
NA	TRBV25-1	TRBJ2-2	ASSPLGERVGTGELF
TRBD1	TRBV6-6	TRBJ2-3	ASSQGQAYTDTQY
TRBD2	TRBV10-3	TRBJ2-7	AISEGLAGVSEQY
TRBD1	TRBV19	TRBJ1-1	ASSPWRTGKNTEAF
TRBD1	TRBV10-3	TRBJ2-2	AISETGVRQNTGELF
TRBD1	TRBV6-5	TRBJ1-2	ASRRQGADGYT
TRBD1	TRBV27	TRBJ1-1	ASSLDWTGMNTEAF